This T cell receptor beta chain came from a study of blood T cell repertoires in COVID-19. For the study at large: The United States, Italy and Spain supplied acute and convalescent COVID-19 samples. PBMCs, B-cell-depleted T cells, or T cells provided the cDNA or gDNA that made up the material.

CDR1 is LGHDT and CDR2 is YNNKEL in the germline V gene (reference sequence). The V and J ends lost 0 bases and 0 bases, in that order; junction bases with no gene match: 6. This CDR3 is built from 17 residues. Under the authors' procedure: Amplifying reference gene primers gave estimates of nucleated cell counts. Libraries were prepared by immunoSEQ multiplex PCR; TCRdb keeps only in-frame clonotypes and omits some of them. That table furnishes V, J and clone size, whereas the DNA furnished D and trimming. The sample gives 140,000 or so clones, 80% of which show up once; around 3.8% is in the top ten.

The rearrangement uses TRBV3-1 (or the pseudogene TRBV3-2) and TRBJ2-3; 7 bases map to TRBD2. The receptor comes from a man aged 65-85 years who had recovered from COVID-19. The sample comprised peripheral blood. The CDR3 bases are TGTGCCAGCAGCCAAGACTGGCGGGAGTCTAGCACAGATACGCAGTATTTT. Encoded protein: CASSQDWRESSTDTQYF.